This T cell receptor beta chain stems from a study of T cells in Graves' hyperthyroidism and ophthalmopathy. The source material, RNA transcripts, was used to amplify TCR beta CDR3 regions. With the HTBI primer set, the TCR CDR3 went through a first round of RT-PCR. MiXCR was run by TCRdb on the multiplex PCR reads, yielding one entry per CDR3 protein. The top ten hold roughly two fifths of the sample, which has around 200,000 distinct CDR3 sequences, around 20% seen once. In this sample, this clonotype turned up many times. Germline V gene sequence: CDR1 LGHDT, CDR2 YNNKEL (reference sequence). This CDR3 comprises 14 residues. Between the trimmed V and J ends, which lost 0 bases and 8 bases, there was a span of 13 bases. Uncontrolled infection, other autoimmune disease, pregnancy or lactation disqualified patients from enrolment.

Input material: blood. This clonotype originated in a man aged 40-55 years with Graves' hyperthyroidism. The chain recombines TRBV3-1 with TRBJ1-2, with D unclear. This CDR3 reads CASSQEGGYVGYTF. CDR3 in DNA: TGTGCCAGCAGCCAAGAGGGCGGCTATGTCGGCTACACCTTC. The full variable domain, its missing parts supplied by reference TRBV3-1 and TRBJ1-2, is DTAVSQTPKYLVTQMGNDKSIKCEQNLGHDTMYWYKQDSKKFLKIMFSYNNKELIINETVPNRFSPKSPDKAHLNLHINSLELGDSAVYFCASSQEGGYVGYTFGSGTRLTVV.